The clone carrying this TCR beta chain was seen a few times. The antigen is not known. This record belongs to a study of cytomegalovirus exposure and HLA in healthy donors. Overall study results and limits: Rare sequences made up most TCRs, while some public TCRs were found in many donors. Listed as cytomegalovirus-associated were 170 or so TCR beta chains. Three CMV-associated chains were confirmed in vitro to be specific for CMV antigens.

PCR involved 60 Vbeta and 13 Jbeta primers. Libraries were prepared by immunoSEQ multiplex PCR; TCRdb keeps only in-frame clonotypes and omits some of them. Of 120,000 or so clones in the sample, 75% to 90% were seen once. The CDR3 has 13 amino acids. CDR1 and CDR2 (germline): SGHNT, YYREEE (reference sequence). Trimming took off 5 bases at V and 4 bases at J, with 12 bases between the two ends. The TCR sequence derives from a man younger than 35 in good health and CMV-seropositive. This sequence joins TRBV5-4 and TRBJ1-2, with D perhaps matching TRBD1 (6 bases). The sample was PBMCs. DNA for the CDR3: TGTGCCAGCAGTTTGCAGGGGAGCTATGGCTACACCTTC. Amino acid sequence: CASSLQGSYGYTF. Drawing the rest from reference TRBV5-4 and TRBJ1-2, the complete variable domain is ETGVTQSPTHLIKTRGQQVTLRCSSQSGHNTVSWYQQALGQGPQFIFQYYREEENGRGNFPPRFSGLQFPNYSSELNVNALELDDSALYLCASSLQGSYGYTFGSGTRLTVV.